This TCR beta chain emerged from a study of T cell repertoires in cytomegalovirus infection. Study in general: CMV epitopes that were recently identified and HLA-C-restricted were used alongside well-studied HLA-B-restricted ones. Through public TCR beta signatures, both CMV infection and matching HLA type were indicated. Whole-study findings and limits: The ex vivo response was dominated by HLA-C-restricted CMV-specific TCR beta clonotypes. Of the TCR beta families, the public ones yielded a cumulative frequency that identified carriers of CMV plus the relevant HLA.

The germline V gene encodes CDR1 SGHNT and CDR2 YYREEE (reference sequence). With 0 bases clipped from V and 8 bases from J, the junction kept 11 bases outside the gene matches. This CDR3 has 16 residues. TCRdb re-called the reads with MiXCR, one entry per CDR3 protein. Of about 480,000 distinct CDR3 sequences in the sample, 30% to 40% are singletons; the top ten hold roughly 15%. About this clonotype: Its antigen remains unknown.

Sample: cultured PBMCs, taken from culture after CMV antigen stimulation. The TCR originated in a human donor in good health (CMV status not recorded). Some clones in this sample may be carry-over from other donors' samples. The V gene is TRBV5-4, the J gene TRBJ2-1, with 7 bases identical to TRBD2. CDR3 region: CASSLVGREKRDEQFF. CDR3 bases: TGTGCCAGCAGCTTGGTGGGGCGGGAGAAAAGGGATGAGCAGTTCTTC.